Each of the 30 T cell receptor beta chains below was sequenced from the same sample in a study of T-cell memory formation after mild COVID-19. MiXCR, applied by TCRdb to the 5' RACE reads, yields one record per CDR3 protein. This table has approximately 560,000 distinct CDR3 sequences, 15% to 20% appearing once. Sequenced material: PBMCs or a T cell subset sorted from them (not recorded which). The origin of the receptors is an adult woman who had mild COVID-19 (a few samples of this study predate the infection). Cell type and time point are not known.

The chain combines TRBV5-1 with TRBJ2-7; 10 positions agree with TRBD2. V was clipped by 0 bases and J by 2 bases; unmatched bases: 5. Per germline, CDR1 SGHRS and CDR2 YFSETQ. The CDR3 sequence is 16 residues long. The CDR3 here is CASSLDQSGRAYEQYF. The DNA of the CDR3 is TGCGCCAGCAGCTTGGACCAGAGCGGGAGGGCCTACGAGCAGTACTTC.

In its sample, this clonotype was seen many times. The chain carries TRBV12-3 or TRBV12-4 and TRBJ1-1; D might be TRBD1 (6 bases). CDR3 length: 16 residues. With 1 base removed from V and 10 bases from J, the gap between germline ends came to 22 bases. CDR3 DNA sequence: TGTGCCAGCAGTTTAGGGGCAGGGGTTACTTTCCAGAGAGCTTTCTTT. This translates into CASSLGAGVTFQRAFF.

This clonotype occurred a few times. The chain links TRBV27 to TRBJ1-5; D might be TRBD1 (6 bases). Trimming removed 7 bases at V and 7 bases at J, with 20 bases between. This CDR3 contains 15 residues. Germline V gene lookup returns CDR1 MNHEY and CDR2 SMNVEV (reference sequence). This chain's CDR3 is CASTVGWGADQPQHF. The CDR3 DNA follows: TGTGCCAGCACCGTTGGATGGGGGGCTGACCAGCCCCAGCATTTT.

The V and J genes are TRBV2 and TRBJ2-6; D gene ambiguous. The CDR3 spans 17 residues. V shed 3 bases and J shed 0 bases, with 12 bases lying between them. The germline gives CDR1 SNHLY, CDR2 FYNNEI. For the CDR3, the DNA is TGTGCCAGCAGTGATCCCGAGGACCTCTCTGGGGCCAACGTCCTGACTTTC. Residues: CASSDPEDLSGANVLTF.

The table lists this clonotype with many counts. This chain connects TRBV4-3 to TRBJ2-1; D may be TRBD2 (6 bases). The germline CDR1 and CDR2 sequences are LGHNA and YSLEER. This CDR3 has 15 residues. The V and J ends lost 8 bases and 0 bases respectively, with 14 bases between them. DNA for the CDR3: TGCGCCAGCTCAGTAGGCGGGAACTCCTACAATGAGCAGTTCTTC. This codes for CASSVGGNSYNEQFF.

This clonotype was seen a few times. The chain joins TRBV6-5 to TRBJ2-3; 7 bases are shared with TRBD2. From germline, CDR1 is MNHEY and CDR2 SVGAGI. V lost 6 bases, J lost 2 bases, and 8 bases stayed unmatched. This CDR3 is built from 15 residues. The CDR3 DNA follows: TGTGCCAGCAGGTCCCAGCTAGCGGTCACAGATACGCAGTATTTT. It is translated as CASRSQLAVTDTQYF.

The genes are TRBV7-9 and TRBJ2-2; 8 positions agree with TRBD2. Trimming took 5 bases from V and 4 from J; bases not matched to a gene: 6. The CDR3 extends over 15 amino acids. The V gene's germline CDR1 is SEHNR and CDR2 FQNEAQ (reference sequence). CDR3 region: CASSQTGGPTGELFF. CDR3 nucleotides: TGTGCCAGCAGCCAGACGGGGGGGCCCACCGGGGAGCTGTTTTTT. Using reference TRBV7-9 and TRBJ2-2 for the parts outside the CDR3, the full variable domain is DTGVSQNPRHKITKRGQNVTFRCDPISEHNRLYWYRQTLGQGPEFLTYFQNEAQLEKSRLLSDRFSAERPKGSFSTLEIQRTEQGDSAMYLCASSQTGGPTGELFFGEGSRLTVL.

This rearrangement joins TRBV11-2 to TRBJ2-5, with TRBD1 matching over 9 bases. The CDR3 extends over 13 amino acids. J lost 9 bases, V lost 2 bases, and 4 bases had no gene match. In germline, CDR1 is SGHAT, CDR2 FQNNGV. CDR3 sequence: CASSLSDRGPQYF. CDR3 sequence (DNA): TGTGCCAGCAGCTTATCGGACAGGGGCCCCCAGTACTTC.

This clonotype was detected a few times. V usage is TRBV3-1 and J usage is TRBJ2-5; 7 nucleotides align to TRBD2. This CDR3 comprises 21 residues. CDR1 and CDR2 (germline): LGHDT, YNNKEL (reference sequence). J gave up 0 bases and V 3 bases, and 22 bases lay outside the gene matches. CDR3 amino acids: CASSQEPSPELAAKYQETQYF. CDR3 in DNA: TGTGCCAGCAGCCAGGAACCTTCCCCGGAGCTAGCGGCTAAGTACCAAGAGACCCAGTACTTC.

The chain recombines TRBV25-1 with TRBJ2-2, with D unresolved. The ends were cut back, 7 bases at V and 6 bases at J, with 12 bases in the middle. The CDR3 loop spans 13 amino acids. CDR1 and CDR2 (germline): MGHDK, SYGVNS. The CDR3 spells CASTGSSAGELFF. CDR3 nucleotide sequence: TGTGCCAGCACTGGGTCATCCGCCGGGGAGCTGTTTTTT.

This clonotype appeared a few times. V and J are TRBV12-3 or TRBV12-4 and TRBJ2-3; D not certain. Trimming removed 5 bases from V and 0 bases from J, with 18 bases in between. The CDR3 length is 17 residues. CDR3 in amino acids: CASSPQLFGASTDTQYF. CDR3 nucleotide sequence: TGTGCCAGCAGTCCTCAGCTTTTCGGAGCTAGCACAGATACGCAGTATTTT.

This clonotype was detected only a few times. The CDR3 reads CASSQDSRTDTQYF. The CDR3 bases are TGCGCCAGCAGCCAAGACAGTCGCACAGATACGCAGTATTTT. The gene calls are TRBV4-1 and TRBJ2-3; D is unresolved. Germline V CDR1 and CDR2: MGHRA, YSYEKL. The CDR3 covers 14 residues. V was shortened by 0 bases and J by 1 base, with 5 bases between the two germline ends.

The rearrangement uses TRBV2 and TRBJ2-2, with 7 bases aligning to TRBD1. V shed 4 bases, J shed 6 bases, and the junction held 8 bases outside the gene matches. From germline, CDR1 is SNHLY and CDR2 FYNNEI. The CDR3 totals 15 residues. This CDR3 reads CASSVDRVGSGELFF. The CDR3 DNA follows: TGTGCCAGCAGTGTAGACAGGGTTGGATCCGGGGAGCTGTTTTTT. Full variable domain (missing parts from reference TRBV2 and TRBJ2-2): EPEVTQTPSHQVTQMGQEVILRCVPISNHLYFYWYRQILGQKVEFLVSFYNNEISEKSEIFDDQFSVERPDGSNFTLKIRSTKLEDSAMYFCASSVDRVGSGELFFGEGSRLTVL.

This clonotype was seen a few times. This chain connects TRBV20-1 to TRBJ2-5; 9 positions agree with TRBD2. The junction had 6 bases not matched to a gene; V was cut back by 1 base and J by 0 bases. This CDR3 contains 16 residues. The germline CDR1 and CDR2 sequences are DFQATT and SNEGSKA (reference sequence). CDR3 residues: CSARALASGDQETQYF. The CDR3 nucleotides read TGCAGTGCTAGAGCTTTGGCTAGCGGGGACCAAGAGACCCAGTACTTC.

This clonotype was counted between two and nine times. The rearrangement uses TRBV5-6 and TRBJ1-4; D is perhaps TRBD1 (6 bases). CDR3 length: 17 residues. The germline V gene encodes CDR1 SGHDT and CDR2 YYEEEE. The germline V and J ends were trimmed by 4 bases and 0 bases, with 16 bases remaining between them. In nucleotides, the CDR3 is TGTGCCAGCAGCCGGGAGTGGGGGGCGGCAACTAATGAAAAACTGTTTTTT. Translated: CASSREWGAATNEKLFF.

This clonotype was seen more than once but under ten times. The chain combines TRBV6-6 with TRBJ2-3; TRBD2 matches at 15 bases. The CDR3 spans 19 residues. Germline-derived CDR1 and CDR2 are MNHNY and SVGAGI (reference sequence). V shed 0 bases and J 2 bases; nucleotides not matched to a gene: 6. The CDR3 loop reads CASSYSWGTSGGTTDTQYF. The CDR3 bases are TGTGCCAGCAGTTACTCTTGGGGGACTAGCGGGGGGACCACAGATACGCAGTATTTT.

This clonotype was recorded a few times. The genes are TRBV11-1 and TRBJ2-7; 12 bases fit TRBD2. CDR3 size: 15 residues. V lost 5 bases and J lost 5; bases outside the gene matches: 7. Germline CDR1 and CDR2: SGHAT and FQDESV (reference sequence). The CDR3 coding sequence is TGTGCCAGCAGCACTAGGACTAGCGGGACGGACGAGCAGTACTTC. Amino acid sequence: CASSTRTSGTDEQYF.

Points on this clonotype: This may come from a read error, since a much larger clone is one base off. The chain joins TRBV7-9 to TRBJ2-2, with 8 bases aligning to TRBD1. Germline loops: CDR1 SEHNR, CDR2 FQNEAQ (reference sequence). The CDR3 has 16 residues. The CDR3 bases are TGTGCCGGCAGCTTCGGACAGGGATTTCACACCGGGGAGCTGTTTTTT. This encodes CAGSFGQGFHTGELFF. Combining the CDR3 with reference TRBV7-9 and TRBJ2-2 gives the whole variable domain DTGVSQNPRHKITKRGQNVTFRCDPISEHNRLYWYRQTLGQGPEFLTYFQNEAQLEKSRLLSDRFSAERPKGSFSTLEIQRTEQGDSAMYLCAGSFGQGFHTGELFFGEGSRLTVL.

The CDR3 region is CASSVEFRTVISGANVLTF. CDR3 DNA sequence: TGTGCCAGCAGCGTAGAATTCAGAACGGTTATCTCTGGGGCCAACGTCCTGACTTTC. J is TRBJ2-6 and V is TRBV9, with unresolved D. The germline gives CDR1 SGDLS, CDR2 YYNGEE. V was trimmed by 0 bases and J by 0 bases, leaving 16 bases between them. The CDR3 runs to 19 residues. The whole variable domain, filled in from reference TRBV9 and TRBJ2-6, reads DSGVTQTPKHLITATGQRVTLRCSPRSGDLSVYWYQQSLDQGLQFLIQYYNGEERAKGNILERFSAQQFPDLHSELNLSSLELGDSALYFCASSVEFRTVISGANVLTFGAGSRLTVL.

This clonotype was detected a few times. The chain links TRBV7-2 to TRBJ2-2, with D tentatively TRBD2 (6 bases). The CDR3 is 15 residues long. V was cut by 4 bases and J by 4 bases, with 13 bases left in between. Looked up from germline, CDR1 is SGHTA and CDR2 is FQGNSA. The DNA for the CDR3 is TGTGCCAGCAGCTCCTTCGGACTAAGCACCGGGGAGCTGTTTTTT. It yields the protein CASSSFGLSTGELFF.

This clonotype was observed a few times. In nucleotides, the CDR3 is TGTGCCATCAGCGCCCTACTGACTAGCGGGACTAGGAATGAGCAGTTCTTC. As protein: CAISALLTSGTRNEQFF. The chain is built from TRBV10-3 and TRBJ2-1; 11 bases match TRBD2. Germline V CDR1 and CDR2: ENHRY, SYGVKD. CDR3 length equals 17 residues. V gave up 6 bases and J gave up 7 bases; unmatched junction bases: 14.

In this sample, this clonotype turned up a few times. The chain employs TRBV12-3 or TRBV12-4 and TRBJ1-1; D is uncertain. Trimming removed 0 bases at V and 0 bases at J, with 11 bases between. The CDR3 spans 16 residues. The CDR3 here is CASSLAKGSLNTEAFF. CDR3 DNA sequence: TGTGCCAGCAGTTTAGCGAAGGGAAGTTTGAACACTGAAGCTTTCTTT.

V and J are TRBV20-1 and TRBJ1-1, with TRBD1 matching 9 bases. Germline lookup yields CDR1 DFQATT and CDR2 SNEGSKA (reference sequence). Trimming at V came to 3 bases and at J to 5 bases, leaving 7 bases not matched to a gene. CDR3 length: 14 amino acids. This chain's CDR3 is CSARDRGRMTEAFF. CDR3 nucleotide sequence: TGCAGTGCTAGGGACAGGGGAAGAATGACTGAAGCTTTCTTT.

This clonotype came up a few times. V is TRBV4-1 and J is TRBJ1-1; D gene unclear. Germline CDR1 reads MGHRA; CDR2 reads YSYEKL. The CDR3 consists of 14 residues. V lost 4 bases and J lost 3, with 12 bases in between. The CDR3 protein is CASSLPSGYTEAFF. CDR3 nucleotide sequence: TGCGCCAGCAGCCTCCCCAGCGGATACACTGAAGCTTTCTTT.

This clonotype was observed a few times. V usage is TRBV20-1 and J usage is TRBJ2-2; 7 positions agree with TRBD1. Germline V CDR1 and CDR2: DFQATT, SNEGSKA (reference sequence). This CDR3 has 13 residues. V lost 3 bases, J lost 4 bases, and 2 bases stayed unmatched. DNA for the CDR3: TGCAGTGCTAGGAACAGGGGCACCGGGGAGCTGTTTTTT. Its translation: CSARNRGTGELFF.

This chain joins TRBV4-2 and TRBJ1-1, with D hard to call. In germline, CDR1 is LGHNA, CDR2 YNFKEQ. The CDR3 has 14 amino acids. The V and J ends lost 0 bases and 2 bases respectively, with 7 bases between them. The DNA for the CDR3 is TGTGCCAGCAGCCAAGAGGCCCTAAACACTGAAGCTTTCTTT. Protein product: CASSQEALNTEAFF.

This clonotype was seen a few times. This rearrangement joins TRBV27 to TRBJ2-3, with TRBD1 matching 7 bases. CDR3 length: 13 residues. Germline loops: CDR1 MNHEY, CDR2 SMNVEV (reference sequence). J lost 4 bases, V lost 5 bases, and 3 bases had no gene match. The CDR3 here is CASSNTGADTQYF. Here the CDR3 DNA reads TGTGCCAGCAGTAACACAGGGGCAGATACGCAGTATTTT.

The V and J genes are TRBV5-5 and TRBJ2-5, with TRBD2 as a possible D gene (7 bases). The CDR3 consists of 16 residues. V was cut by 4 bases and J by 3 bases, with 19 bases left in between. Per the germline V gene, CDR1 is SGHKS and CDR2 is YYEKEE (reference sequence). Here the CDR3 reads CASSLWSGDTKETQYF. In nucleotides, the CDR3 is TGTGCCAGCAGCCTCTGGAGCGGGGACACCAAAGAGACCCAGTACTTC.

The chain recombines TRBV5-1 with TRBJ2-1, with TRBD2 identical over 9 bases. V dropped 4 bases and J dropped 9; count of bases not matched to a gene: 11. The CDR3 loop spans 15 amino acids. In germline, CDR1 is SGHRS, CDR2 YFSETQ. CDR3 bases: TGCGCCAGCAGCGAGTATAGCGGGAGAGACGGTGAGCAGTTCTTC. It translates to CASSEYSGRDGEQFF.

This clonotype has only a few counts. J is TRBJ2-3 and V is TRBV27; D is possibly TRBD1 (5 bases). V was cut by 5 bases and J by 1 base, with 10 bases left in between. The CDR3 extends over 14 amino acids. Germline CDR1 is MNHEY and CDR2 is SMNVEV (reference sequence). The CDR3 sequence is CASSIRVGTDTQYF. As DNA, the CDR3 is TGTGCCAGCAGTATCAGGGTTGGCACAGATACGCAGTATTTT.